This T cell receptor beta chain was captured by sequencing in a study of beta chain features in type 1 diabetes. Whole-study context: No age, gender or cell yield differences were seen between patients and healthy donors.

As to this clone: Its specificity is not known.

The study, taken as a whole, reports: In type 1 diabetes patients, VDJ junctions had fewer insertions; deletions at these junctions were more frequent.

The CDR3 has 16 amino acids. V dropped 4 bases and J dropped 4; count of bases not matched to a gene: 7. Per germline, CDR1 SGHRS and CDR2 YFSETQ. The isolated RNA, all of it, was reverse transcribed, so expressed TCRB transcripts were what got sequenced. Naive, central memory and regulatory T cell samples came to a mean of about 3.9 million reads. Sequencing used immunoSEQ multiplex PCR; TCRdb keeps in-frame clones, though not all of them. Of about 230,000 clones in the sample, 9.6% were seen once. This receptor was obtained from a woman under 30 in good health. This chain links TRBV5-1 with TRBJ2-2; TRBD2 matches at 10 bases. The source material was naive CD4+ T cells from blood. For the CDR3, the DNA is TGCGCCAGCAGCATTCTAGCGGGGGTTTCCACCGGGGAGCTGTTTTTT. It translates to CASSILAGVSTGELFF. The variable domain in full, completed from reference TRBV5-1 and TRBJ2-2, reads KAGVTQTPRYLIKTRGQQVTLSCSPISGHRSVSWYQQTPGQGLQFLFEYFSETQRNKGNFPGRFSGRQFSNSRSEMNVSTLELGDSALYLCASSILAGVSTGELFFGEGSRLTVL.